The following is a TCR beta chain sequence with its context. Its antigen is unknown. The germline gene is not matched at one end of the junction; a read error may be the cause. TCRbeta CDR3 regions were amplified from genomic DNA using the immunoSEQ Assay, a bias-controlled multiplex PCR. Under the source paper's analysis protocol: Within the assay, amplification of reference gene primers was used to estimate how many nucleated cells each sample contained. To quantify the absolute abundance of each unique TCRbeta CDR3 rearrangement, sequence reads were collapsed and filtered. For each sample, productive Simpson clonality was calculated by taking the square root of Simpson's diversity index across productive rearrangements. TCRdb carries this immuneACCESS record with in-frame sequences only. Its versions omit some clonotypes, under half of them owing to an unresolved V gene in the studies checked, with the rest unexplained. D and trimming come from the DNA, and the V and J calls and clone size come from that table. For this sample the table gives under 250,000 clones, of which approximately 82% were detected only once. About 9% of the sample is held by the ten biggest clonotypes.

This sample was included in a study of blood T cell repertoires in COVID-19 (TCRdb year 2020). For the study in its entirety: Samples from collaborators originated in the United States, Italy and Spain and spanned both the acute and convalescent phases of COVID-19. Samples came from the ongoing ImmuneRACE study (first 160 participants) plus 1,254 subjects from 6 global collaborators. Deeply sampled blood TCRbeta repertoires from subjects exposed to, actively infected with, or recovered from COVID-19 were included in the dataset. Sample metadata almost always included a de-identified subject ID, COVID-19 status, age in years and sex. The prospective study material was composed of cDNA or gDNA derived from T cells, B-cell-depleted T cells, or PBMCs. Where HLA class I and class II types were available, the types were taken from metadata supplied by the sample provider, not from assay-based typing. A freely available public database, intended as a resource for researchers studying the immune response to SARS-CoV-2, is where the repertoires were released. General conclusions and limits of the study: The quantity of clinical and demographic metadata differed by source and by participant and was supplied without curation.

Collaborating institutions collected whole blood in K2EDTA tubes following their own protocols. Collaborator samples were shipped for TCRbeta analysis as frozen whole blood, isolated PBMCs, or DNA extracted from either sample type. The germline V gene sets CDR1 to SGDLS and CDR2 to YYNGEE. Reading from cysteine to phenylalanine, the CDR3 counts 17 amino acids. Of all the DNA, just the CDR3 is kept, 51 bases in frame from base 1. The rearrangement combines TRBV9 with TRBJ2-5; TRBD2 lines up with 11 middle nucleotides. Material: peripheral blood. This receptor was identified in a man aged 50 to 60 with active or convalescent COVID-19. The CDR3 sequence is CARSVAGSGGAGETQYF. The DNA sequence is as follows: TGTGCCCGCAGCGTAGCTGGTAGCGGGGGGGCCGGGGAGACCCAGTACTTC. With the rest looked up from the reference TRBV9 and TRBJ2-5 genes rather than sequenced, the full variable domain is DSGVTQTPKHLITATGQRVTLRCSPRSGDLSVYWYQQSLDQGLQFLIQYYNGEERAKGNILERFSAQQFPDLHSELNLSSLELGDSALYFCARSVAGSGGAGETQYFGPGTRLLVL.